One and the same sample provided the 9 T cell receptor beta chains below, sequenced in a study of T cell repertoires in urothelial bladder cancer. Libraries were prepared by immunoSEQ multiplex PCR; TCRdb keeps only in-frame clonotypes and omits some of them. Counted here are about 11,000 clones, about two thirds occurring once; the ten biggest clones make up 6.5% to 8.5%. The sequenced sample consisted of tumor-infiltrating cells from bladder cancer. Receptors were obtained from a human donor with a benign inflammatory bladder lesion.

The rearrangement joins TRBV19 to TRBJ1-1; the D gene is possibly TRBD1 (5 bases). Trimming shortened V by 7 bases and J by 4 bases, and 28 bases separated the two germline ends. CDR1 is LNHDA, CDR2 SQIVND, per germline (reference sequence). CDR3 length equals 18 residues. This CDR3 is CASTLSVGDARVGTEAFF. DNA for the CDR3: TGTGCCAGTACCTTATCAGTGGGGGACGCAAGGGTAGGCACTGAAGCTTTCTTT.

The sample holds a few counts of this clone. V is TRBV30 and J is TRBJ2-3; D unclear. CDR3 size: 13 residues. From germline, CDR1 is GTSNPN and CDR2 SVGIG (reference sequence). V lost 0 bases, J lost 6 bases, and 10 bases lay in between. The CDR3: CAWSVGISDTQYF. The CDR3 nucleotides are TGTGCCTGGAGTGTTGGTATAAGCGATACGCAGTATTTT.

CDR3 in amino acids: CASSTSIGTGATTDTQYF. CDR3 bases: TGTGCCAGTAGTACCTCTATCGGGACAGGCGCTACCACAGATACGCAGTATTTT. The V call is TRBV19, the J call TRBJ2-3, with 8 nucleotides matching TRBD1. This CDR3 contains 18 residues. V trimming: 4 bases; J trimming: 2 bases; junction bases outside the gene matches: 14. Germline loops: CDR1 LNHDA, CDR2 SQIVND (reference sequence).

The chain combines TRBV6-1 with TRBJ2-6, with D unresolved. V was clipped by 3 bases and J by 0 bases, with 6 bases between them. Germline V gene sequence: CDR1 MNHNS, CDR2 SASEGT. CDR3 size: 15 residues. CDR3 loop: CASSESYSGANVLTF. Written as DNA, the CDR3 is TGTGCCAGCAGTGAGAGCTACTCTGGGGCCAACGTCCTGACTTTC.

The chain uses TRBV5-1 and TRBJ2-7; 7 bases map to TRBD1. The J segment lost 1 base and the V segment lost 1 base, leaving 11 bases of the junction unmatched. Germline V CDR1 and CDR2: SGHRS, YFSETQ. There are 17 residues in the CDR3. The CDR3 DNA sequence: TGCGCCAGCAGCTTGTTAGAGGGGGCGTTAGTATCCTACGAGCAGTACTTC. Its translation is CASSLLEGALVSYEQYF.

This clone showed up just a few times. The chain couples TRBV7-9 to TRBJ1-2, with D possibly being TRBD1 (5 bases). V lost 2 bases and J lost 4, with 14 bases in between. The CDR3 spans 15 residues. Germline values: CDR1 SEHNR, CDR2 FQNEAQ (reference sequence). The CDR3 region has the DNA TGTGCCAGCAGCTTATCTGCAGGGCTCGGCTATGGCTACACCTTC. This gives the protein CASSLSAGLGYGYTF.

This rearrangement joins TRBV6-1 to TRBJ2-4, with D perhaps being TRBD1 or TRBD2 (5 bases each). This CDR3 contains 14 residues. Germline V CDR1 and CDR2: MNHNS, SASEGT. Trimming took 6 bases from V and 5 from J, leaving 14 bases between them. CDR3 region: CASRFRDRENIQYF. The CDR3 bases are TGTGCCAGCAGGTTCAGGGACCGTGAAAACATTCAGTACTTC.

V usage is TRBV18 and J usage is TRBJ1-6, with 10 bases aligning to TRBD1. V was pared by 3 bases and J by 9 bases, with 8 bases of the junction left unmatched. CDR1 and CDR2 from the germline V gene are KGHSH and LQKENI. The CDR3 runs 16 residues. The chain's CDR3 is CASSPLGDRGRSPLHF. CDR3 DNA: TGTGCCAGCTCACCTCTAGGTGACAGGGGGCGTTCACCCCTCCACTTT.

CDR3: CASKGEGEKLFF. CDR3 nucleotide sequence: TGTGCCAGCAAGGGGGAGGGTGAAAAACTGTTTTTT. The rearrangement links TRBV6-5 to TRBJ1-4; possibly TRBD1 for D (6 bases). V was shortened by 7 bases and J by 7 bases, with 10 bases between the two germline ends. The CDR3 runs to 12 residues. Germline values: CDR1 MNHEY, CDR2 SVGAGI.